The 8 T cell receptor beta chains below all came from one sample that was sequenced in a study of blood T cell repertoires in COVID-19. Method: immunoSEQ multiplex PCR; TCRdb's copy keeps in-frame clones and lacks some. The sample has 55,000 to 75,000 clones, about 87% seen once. Source material: peripheral blood. The source is a human donor with active COVID-19. The donor label of this sample is uncertain.

The chain is built from TRBV27 and TRBJ2-3, with 7 bases that match TRBD1. The germline V gene has CDR1 MNHEY and CDR2 SMNVEV (reference sequence). The J segment lost 5 bases and the V segment lost 7 bases, leaving 6 bases of the junction unmatched. This CDR3 is 13 amino acids long. CDR3 DNA: TGTGCCAGCAAGGGGGCTAGAAGAGATACGCAGTATTTT. As protein: CASKGARRDTQYF.

V usage is TRBV2 and J usage is TRBJ2-7, with D possibly TRBD1 on 5 matching bases. Trimming cost V 6 bases and J 2 bases, with 11 bases left between them. This CDR3 contains 13 residues. CDR1 is SNHLY and CDR2 is FYNNEI in the germline V gene. This CDR3 reads CASRGDSTYEQYF. In nucleotides, the CDR3 is TGTGCCAGCAGGGGCGACAGCACCTACGAGCAGTACTTC.

The chain is built from TRBV24-1 and TRBJ2-2; the D gene is possibly TRBD2 (6 bases). Between the trimmed V and J ends, which lost 3 bases and 7 bases, there was a span of 14 bases. Germline loops: CDR1 KGHDR, CDR2 SFDVKD. The CDR3 is 15 amino acids. The CDR3 region has the DNA TGTGCCACCAGTGATCCAGGGAGGTACGGCGGGGAGCTGTTTTTT. It yields the protein CATSDPGRYGGELFF.

J is TRBJ1-2 and V is TRBV5-1; a weak D match, TRBD1 (6 bases). Trimming cost V 2 bases and J 8 bases, with 10 bases left between them. Germline assignment: CDR1 SGHRS and CDR2 YFSETQ. CDR3 length equals 12 residues. CDR3 sequence (DNA): TGCGCCAGCAGCTTTCAGGGGCACGGCTACACCTTC. This encodes CASSFQGHGYTF.

CDR3 nucleotide sequence: TGTGCCAGCAGCATAGGACAGGGGGACACCGGGGAGCTGTTTTTT. Amino acid sequence: CASSIGQGDTGELFF. The V and J genes are TRBV5-8 and TRBJ2-2; 10 bases map to TRBD1. This CDR3 has 15 residues. Germline CDR1 reads SGHTS; CDR2 reads YDEGEE. Trimming cost V 4 bases and J 3 bases; bases outside gene matches: 3.

V and J are TRBV18 and TRBJ1-2; 8 bases match TRBD1. This CDR3 is built from 15 residues. Germline-derived CDR1 and CDR2 are KGHSH and LQKENI. J was trimmed by 0 bases and V by 2 bases; bases with no gene match: 2. The CDR3 bases are TGTGCCAGCTCACCAGAGGGACAGGCTAACTATGGCTACACCTTC. This sequence encodes CASSPEGQANYGYTF.

The rearrangement uses TRBV20-1 and TRBJ2-7; TRBD2 matches at 9 bases. The CDR3 sequence is 16 residues long. V trimming: 3 bases; J trimming: 4 bases; junction bases outside the gene matches: 13. CDR1 is DFQATT, CDR2 SNEGSKA, per germline (reference sequence). The DNA for the CDR3 is TGCAGTGCTAGTGGGCTAGCGGGGAGGGCTCAATACGAGCAGTACTTC. This codes for CSASGLAGRAQYEQYF.

The chain combines TRBV27 with TRBJ1-2; 7 positions match TRBD1. Germline CDR1 is MNHEY and CDR2 is SMNVEV (reference sequence). There are 14 residues in the CDR3. With V trimmed by 6 bases and J by 1 base, 5 bases remained unmatched. The CDR3 DNA is TGTGCCAGCAGGTCGACAGGGCGTAACTATGGCTACACCTTC. Its translation is CASRSTGRNYGYTF.